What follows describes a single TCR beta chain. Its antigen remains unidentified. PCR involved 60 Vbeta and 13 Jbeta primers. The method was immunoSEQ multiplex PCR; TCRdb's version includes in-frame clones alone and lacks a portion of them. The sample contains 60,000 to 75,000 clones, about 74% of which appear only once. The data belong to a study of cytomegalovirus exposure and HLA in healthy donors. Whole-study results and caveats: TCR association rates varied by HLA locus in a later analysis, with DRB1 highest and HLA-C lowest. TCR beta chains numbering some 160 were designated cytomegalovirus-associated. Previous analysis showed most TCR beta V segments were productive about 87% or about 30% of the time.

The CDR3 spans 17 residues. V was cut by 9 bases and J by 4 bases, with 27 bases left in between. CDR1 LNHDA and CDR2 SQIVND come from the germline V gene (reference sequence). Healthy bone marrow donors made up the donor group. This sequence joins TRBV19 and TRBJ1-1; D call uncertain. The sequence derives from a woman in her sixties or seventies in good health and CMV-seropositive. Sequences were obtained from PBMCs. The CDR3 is CASYIGHGRYEGTEAFF. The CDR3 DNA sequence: TGTGCCAGCTATATTGGGCACGGCCGCTATGAGGGCACTGAAGCTTTCTTT. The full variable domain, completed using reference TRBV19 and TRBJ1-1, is DGGITQSPKYLFRKEGQNVTLSCEQNLNHDAMYWYRQDPGQGLRLIYYSQIVNDFQKGDIAEGYSVSREKKESFPLTVTSAQKNPTAFYLCASYIGHGRYEGTEAFFGQGTRLTVV.